Presented here are 31 T cell receptor beta chains from one specimen sequenced in a study of T cell responses to AZD1222 COVID-19 vaccine. Sequenced by immunoSEQ multiplex PCR; TCRdb stores in-frame clones only, minus some. Here the sample spans about 130,000 clones, over 85% being singletons. This material consisted of peripheral blood, taken on day 0 of AZD1222 vaccination. The receptor source for this set is an adult in good health.

The V call is TRBV9, the J call TRBJ1-2; D possibly corresponds to TRBD1 (5 bases). The CDR3 is 15 amino acids. Germline V gene sequence: CDR1 SGDLS, CDR2 YYNGEE. The V end was cut by 4 bases, the J end by 1 base, with 14 bases between. The DNA of the CDR3 is TGTGCCAGCAGCCCCAGTGGGGACCTTAACTATGGCTACACCTTC. Translated: CASSPSGDLNYGYTF. Drawing the rest from reference TRBV9 and TRBJ1-2, the complete variable domain is DSGVTQTPKHLITATGQRVTLRCSPRSGDLSVYWYQQSLDQGLQFLIQYYNGEERAKGNILERFSAQQFPDLHSELNLSSLELGDSALYFCASSPSGDLNYGYTFGSGTRLTVV.

J is TRBJ1-5 and V is TRBV28; TRBD1 is a possible D gene (6 bases). This CDR3 contains 15 residues. The V gene lost 2 bases and the J gene lost 4 bases, with 12 bases spanning the gap. Germline assignment: CDR1 MDHEN and CDR2 SYDVKM. This CDR3 reads CASSLGRGGNQPQHF. The CDR3 DNA sequence: TGTGCCAGCAGTTTAGGCAGGGGCGGGAATCAGCCCCAGCATTTT.

The chain has TRBV24-1 and TRBJ2-1; D is unclear. The CDR3 has 11 amino acids. Germline V gene data show CDR1 as KGHDR and CDR2 as SFDVKD. V lost 1 base to trimming and J lost 10 bases, with 4 bases between them. The CDR3 DNA reads as TGTGCCACCAGTGATTTTTGGGAGCAGTTCTTC. As protein: CATSDFWEQFF.

The chain has TRBV4-2 and TRBJ2-7; 9 nucleotides line up with TRBD2. The ends lost 3 bases at V and 2 bases at J; junction bases unmatched: 11. The CDR3 is 17 amino acids. Germline V lookup: CDR1 LGHNA, CDR2 YNFKEQ. CDR3 coding DNA: TGTGCCAGCAGCCAGGCCCTCATAGCGGGGGCCCCCTACGAGCAGTACTTC. This gives the protein CASSQALIAGAPYEQYF.

This clone was seen a single time. The gene calls are TRBV3-1 (or the pseudogene TRBV3-2) and TRBJ1-2; a weak D match, TRBD1 (5 bases). V lost 5 bases and J lost 7, with 17 bases in between. CDR3 length: 14 residues. Germline CDR1 is LGHDT and CDR2 is YNNKEL (reference sequence). The CDR3 bases are TGTGCCAGCAGCGTTAGAAAATCAAGGGGTGGCTACACCTTC. It encodes CASSVRKSRGGYTF.

Only one count was recorded for this clone. The V call is TRBV6-6, the J call TRBJ1-6; D may be TRBD1 (5 bases). Trimming took 2 bases from V and 8 from J, leaving 10 bases between them. CDR3 length: 14 amino acids. In germline, CDR1 is MNHNY, CDR2 SVGAGI (reference sequence). The CDR3 here is CASSYSLGDSPLHF. The CDR3 DNA sequence: TGTGCCAGCAGTTACAGCCTAGGGGATTCACCCCTCCACTTT.

The count of this clone is one. The chain couples TRBV12-5 to TRBJ2-3, with TRBD1 matching over 9 bases. J gave up 2 bases and V 6 bases, and 6 bases lay outside the gene matches. Germline CDR1 reads LGHNT; CDR2 reads FRNRAP. CDR3 length equals 15 residues. The DNA for the CDR3 is TGTGCTAGTGGAAAGGGACAGGGATACACAGATACGCAGTATTTT. It specifies CASGKGQGYTDTQYF.

The chain recombines TRBV19 with TRBJ1-1; 7 bases are a match to TRBD1. CDR3 length: 14 residues. Germline CDR1 is LNHDA and CDR2 is SQIVND (reference sequence). V was clipped by 7 bases and J by 6 bases; unmatched bases: 11. This chain's CDR3 is CASIEGWQGAEAFF. The CDR3 coding sequence is TGTGCCAGTATCGAGGGCTGGCAGGGGGCTGAAGCTTTCTTT.

This clone came up a few times. The chain is built from TRBV2 and TRBJ1-1; D might be TRBD1 (6 bases). Germline V gene data show CDR1 as SNHLY and CDR2 as FYNNEI. The CDR3 runs 14 residues. Trimming removed 5 bases at V and 2 bases at J, with 12 bases between. The DNA for the CDR3 is TGTGCCAGCAGTCGAAGGACAGCTAACACTGAAGCTTTCTTT. It encodes CASSRRTANTEAFF.

The rearrangement joins TRBV6-5 to TRBJ1-2; TRBD1 aligns across 9 bases. In germline, CDR1 is MNHEY, CDR2 SVGAGI. The CDR3 has 12 amino acids. Trimming cost V 4 bases and J 6 bases; bases outside gene matches: 0. The CDR3 bases are TGTGCCAGCAGTTGGACAGGGGATGGCTACACCTTC. This sequence encodes CASSWTGDGYTF.

This clone was seen a single time. This sequence joins TRBV9 and TRBJ1-1; unclear D gene. The germline V gene encodes CDR1 SGDLS and CDR2 YYNGEE. V lost 5 bases to trimming and J lost 4 bases, with 9 bases between them. The CDR3 is 12 amino acids. The CDR3 region is CASSWVGTEAFF. The CDR3 DNA reads as TGTGCCAGCAGTTGGGTGGGCACTGAAGCTTTCTTT.

The chain is built from TRBV27 and TRBJ1-1, with 8 bases that match TRBD1. CDR3 length equals 14 residues. Unmatched junction bases numbered 5, after V lost 2 bases and J lost 6 bases. CDR1 MNHEY and CDR2 SMNVEV come from the germline V gene (reference sequence). The CDR3 nucleotides read TGTGCCAGCAGTTTAGGACAGGGTTGGGCTGAAGCTTTCTTT. It codes for CASSLGQGWAEAFF.

This chain joins TRBV6-5 and TRBJ1-1; D call uncertain. Trimming took 6 bases from V and 10 from J, leaving 15 bases between them. This CDR3 region has 12 residues. The germline gives CDR1 MNHEY, CDR2 SVGAGI. CDR3 residues: CASSQPPRGAFF. The CDR3 DNA is TGTGCCAGCAGCCAACCACCGCGAGGAGCTTTCTTT.

This chain joins TRBV18 and TRBJ2-5, with 9 bases lining up with TRBD2. The length of the CDR3 is 16 residues. The V gene's germline CDR1 is KGHSH and CDR2 LQKENI. Trimming took 2 bases from V and 3 from J; bases not matched to a gene: 7. The CDR3 sequence is CASSPEVAGDKETQYF. The DNA of the CDR3 is TGTGCCAGCTCACCAGAGGTAGCGGGAGATAAAGAGACCCAGTACTTC.

The CDR3 is CASSFRQGGSGNTIYF. The CDR3 nucleotides read TGTGCCAGCAGCTTCAGGCAGGGGGGCTCTGGAAACACCATATATTTT. The chain recombines TRBV5-4 with TRBJ1-3, with 7 bases lining up with TRBD1. The CDR3 contains 16 residues. J was trimmed by 0 bases and V by 2 bases; bases with no gene match: 5. CDR1 and CDR2 (germline): SGHNT, YYREEE (reference sequence).

The chain employs TRBV6-4 and TRBJ1-2; D unresolved. Germline-derived CDR1 and CDR2 are MRHNA and SNTAGT. V was shortened by 8 bases and J by 1 base, with 11 bases between the two germline ends. The CDR3 runs 13 residues. CDR3 amino acids: CASPSPGNYGYTF. The CDR3 nucleotides read TGTGCCAGCCCGTCCCCGGGTAACTATGGCTACACCTTC.

This chain links TRBV19 with TRBJ1-5, with D possibly TRBD1 on 5 matching bases. V shed 10 bases and J shed 4 bases, with 20 bases lying between them. The CDR3 consists of 15 residues. Germline CDR1 reads LNHDA; CDR2 reads SQIVND (reference sequence). The CDR3 loop reads CATTLVGGGNQPQHF. CDR3 in DNA: TGTGCCACAACTCTAGTCGGGGGTGGTAATCAGCCCCAGCATTTT.

The chain recombines TRBV10-1 with TRBJ2-1, with 10 bases that match TRBD2. This CDR3 is 16 amino acids long. Germline V CDR1 and CDR2: WNHNN, SYGVQD (reference sequence). After removal of 2 bases from V and 3 bases from J, the junction contained 4 bases not matched to a gene. This CDR3 is CASSEILAGVYNEQFF. The DNA of the CDR3 is TGCGCCAGCAGTGAGATTCTAGCGGGAGTCTACAATGAGCAGTTCTTC.

The CDR3: CASSHTGKEGYGYTF. CDR3 DNA sequence: TGTGCCAGCAGCCACACAGGGAAGGAGGGCTATGGCTACACCTTC. The J gene is TRBJ1-2, the V gene TRBV14, with D possibly matching TRBD1 (6 bases). Trimming took off 3 bases at V and 4 bases at J, with 15 bases between the two ends. This CDR3 has 15 residues. Germline-derived CDR1 and CDR2 are SGHDN and FVKESK.

In nucleotides, the CDR3 is TGTGCCAGCAGCCAAAACACCATATATTTT. It is translated as CASSQNTIYF. The J gene is TRBJ1-3, the V gene TRBV2; D is unresolved. The CDR3 covers 10 residues. V gave up 6 bases and J gave up 6 bases, with 3 bases separating them. Per the germline V gene, CDR1 is SNHLY and CDR2 is FYNNEI.

This chain links TRBV11-2 with TRBJ1-1; D not certain. The V end was cut by 5 bases, the J end by 1 base, with 23 bases between. This CDR3 has 18 amino acids. Looked up from germline, CDR1 is SGHAT and CDR2 is FQNNGV. In nucleotides, the CDR3 is TGTGCCAGCAGCATATTACCCAAAGGACGGACCTCGAACACTGAAGCTTTCTTT. The encoded protein is CASSILPKGRTSNTEAFF. Variable domain in full (rest from reference TRBV11-2 and TRBJ1-1): EAGVAQSPRYKIIEKRQSVAFWCNPISGHATLYWYQQILGQGPKLLIQFQNNGVVDDSQLPKDRFSAERLKGVDSTLKIQPAKLEDSAVYLCASSILPKGRTSNTEAFFGQGTRLTVV.

The CDR3 sequence: CASSQDSGIGETQYF. CDR3 sequence (DNA): TGCGCCAGCAGCCAAGATTCGGGTATTGGAGAGACCCAGTACTTC. The chain joins TRBV4-3 to TRBJ2-5; D is uncertain. There are 15 residues in the CDR3. Germline V gene sequence: CDR1 LGHNA, CDR2 YSLEER. Trimming removed 0 bases from V and 4 bases from J, with 12 bases in between.

The chain couples TRBV11-2 to TRBJ2-7; 11 bases map to TRBD1. Germline lookup yields CDR1 SGHAT and CDR2 FQNNGV. V shed 3 bases and J 3 bases; nucleotides not matched to a gene: 4. The CDR3 has 15 residues. The CDR3 reads CASSFPGTGGYEQYF. In DNA, the CDR3 is TGTGCCAGCAGCTTCCCCGGGACAGGGGGCTACGAGCAGTACTTC. Full variable domain (rest looked up from reference TRBV11-2 and TRBJ2-7): EAGVAQSPRYKIIEKRQSVAFWCNPISGHATLYWYQQILGQGPKLLIQFQNNGVVDDSQLPKDRFSAERLKGVDSTLKIQPAKLEDSAVYLCASSFPGTGGYEQYFGPGTRLTVT.

CDR3 loop: CASSPLGTGARDTEAFF. CDR3 coding DNA: TGTGCCAGCTCGCCCCTCGGGACAGGGGCTCGGGATACTGAAGCTTTCTTT. The rearrangement uses TRBV18 and TRBJ1-1, with TRBD1 matching 10 bases. V shed 6 bases and J 5 bases; nucleotides not matched to a gene: 15. CDR1 is KGHSH, CDR2 LQKENI, per germline. The CDR3 extends over 17 amino acids.

The chain is built from TRBV6-1 and TRBJ1-3; D remains ambiguous. Germline CDR1 reads MNHNS; CDR2 reads SASEGT. V lost 3 bases and J lost 0, with 15 bases in between. There are 17 residues in the CDR3. The CDR3 region is CASSEISGPNSGNTIYF. The CDR3, as DNA: TGTGCCAGCAGTGAGATCTCTGGACCGAACTCTGGAAACACCATATATTTT.

The chain is built from TRBV25-1 and TRBJ2-3; TRBD1 aligns across 9 bases. Germline V gene data show CDR1 as MGHDK and CDR2 as SYGVNS. The CDR3 length is 17 residues. Losses at the gene ends were 2 bases for V and 5 bases for J; bases not matched to a gene: 11. CDR3 DNA sequence: TGTGCCAGCAGTGAACTACACCGGGACAGGGAAGGAGATACGCAGTATTTT. This codes for CASSELHRDREGDTQYF.

The rearrangement links TRBV28 to TRBJ1-1; 7 bases align to TRBD1. The CDR3 totals 15 residues. With V trimmed by 6 bases and J by 2 bases, 9 bases remained unmatched. CDR1 is MDHEN, CDR2 SYDVKM, per germline. CDR3 loop: CASRVLGTVNTEAFF. The CDR3 DNA reads as TGTGCCAGCAGAGTTCTCGGGACAGTCAACACTGAAGCTTTCTTT.

This clone was observed a handful of times. V is TRBV7-8 and J is TRBJ2-7; TRBD1 matches at 9 bases. V shed 4 bases, J shed 6 bases, and the junction held 10 bases outside the gene matches. CDR3 size: 15 residues. Germline V gene lookup returns CDR1 SGHVS and CDR2 FQNEAQ. For the CDR3, the DNA is TGTGCCAGCAGCTCCACACAGGGGGCAAGTGGCGAGCAGTACTTC. This gives the protein CASSSTQGASGEQYF.

The CDR3 DNA sequence: TGTGCCAGTAGTACCATAGCGGAGCTAGCCAAAAACATTCAGTACTTC. Translation: CASSTIAELAKNIQYF. The chain is built from TRBV19 and TRBJ2-4, with D perhaps matching TRBD2 (6 bases). V was clipped by 4 bases and J by 0 bases, with 13 bases between them. The CDR3 totals 16 residues. Germline V gene sequence: CDR1 LNHDA, CDR2 SQIVND (reference sequence). Full variable domain (remainder filled in from reference TRBV19 and TRBJ2-4): DGGITQSPKYLFRKEGQNVTLSCEQNLNHDAMYWYRQDPGQGLRLIYYSQIVNDFQKGDIAEGYSVSREKKESFPLTVTSAQKNPTAFYLCASSTIAELAKNIQYFGAGTRLSVL.

This sequence joins TRBV27 and TRBJ1-5, with D tentatively TRBD1 (5 bases). Germline V gives CDR1 MNHEY, CDR2 SMNVEV (reference sequence). CDR3 length: 15 amino acids. V lost 1 base to trimming and J lost 3 bases, with 10 bases between them. This CDR3 reads CASSLYQGDNQPQHF. The DNA of the CDR3 is TGTGCCAGCAGTTTATATCAGGGAGACAATCAGCCCCAGCATTTT.

This clone was seen a few times. This chain links TRBV10-1 with TRBJ1-2; D is ambiguous. This CDR3 contains 11 residues. The germline CDR1 and CDR2 sequences are WNHNN and SYGVQD (reference sequence). V was pared by 11 bases and J by 1 base, with 8 bases between. The CDR3 reads CAPLFNYGYTF. CDR3 DNA: TGCGCCCCGCTTTTTAACTATGGCTACACCTTC.